Here is one T cell receptor (beta chain) with its context. These data belong to a study of blood T cell repertoires in COVID-19. Study-wide background: Whether acute or convalescent, the COVID-19 samples came from the United States, Italy and Spain. The cDNA or gDNA used as material had been derived from T cells, B-cell-depleted T cells, or PBMCs.

As originally analysed: Reference gene primer amplification gave nucleated cell count estimates. The assay was immunoSEQ multiplex PCR, and TCRdb's table has in-frame clones only and misses some. From that table come the V and J calls and clone size; the DNA was used to work out D and trimming. The sample shows 200,000 to 300,000 clones, around 90% of them seen only once. The CDR3 spans 16 residues. V shed 0 bases and J 2 bases; nucleotides not matched to a gene: 3. Germline V gives CDR1 MGHRA, CDR2 YSYEKL. Source material: peripheral blood. This sequence joins TRBV4-1 and TRBJ2-3; TRBD2 matches at 9 bases. The TCR sequence derives from a man aged 80 or over with acute or convalescent COVID-19. CDR3 nucleotide sequence: TGCGCCAGCAGCCAAGAGACTAGCGGATACACAGATACGCAGTATTTT. Residues: CASSQETSGYTDTQYF.